The present T cell receptor (beta chain) was sequenced within a study of graft-versus-host responses after intestinal transplantation. Overall study context: Uniformly, recipients were administered anti-thymocyte globulin induction with subsequent tacrolimus and steroids for two to three years.

Some clones are missing from TCRdb's copy, which holds only in-frame ones; the method was immunoSEQ multiplex PCR. The repertoire holds fewer than 120,000 clones, with about 93% as singletons. Study-level results: Individuals who had graft-donor T cell macrochimerism had allografts that showed high graft-versus-host to host-versus-graft clonal ratios. GvH clonotypes were identified within recipient marrow, with a subset emerging first in ileum or blood.

Points on this clone: Its target is not known. Germline and junction disagree at one end, which may indicate a read error.

Specimen: unstimulated CD8+ T cells sorted from spleen or lymph node cells, collected before intestinal transplant. The sequence came from a human donor who received an intestinal transplant.

The CDR3 DNA sequence: TGTGCTAGCAGTTGTCCGGGACCCCCATATGGAGCTTTCTTT. Translation: CASSCPGPPYGAFF. The V and J genes are TRBV7-7 and TRBJ1-1, with D perhaps TRBD1 (5 bases). The germline CDR1 and CDR2 sequences are SSHAT and FNYEAQ (reference sequence). This CDR3 spans 14 amino acids.